The 28 T cell receptor beta chains below all came from one sample that was sequenced in a study of monozygotic twins with inflammatory bowel disease. TCRdb reanalyzed the 5' RACE reads and collapses them to one entry per CDR3 protein, without DNA. Its table lists over 200,000 distinct CDR3 sequences. The sequenced sample consisted of blood. The receptors derive from a human donor with ulcerative colitis or Crohn's disease, or a healthy co-twin of an affected twin (not recorded which).

This chain connects TRBV11-2 to TRBJ1-6. There are 14 residues in the CDR3. Germline CDR1 and CDR2: SGHAT and FQNNGV. Here the CDR3 reads CASDLGAKNSPLHF.

This chain connects TRBV30 to TRBJ1-1; TCRdb returns TRBD1, unconfirmable since there is no DNA. This CDR3 has 16 residues. Per germline, CDR1 GTSNPN and CDR2 SVGIG (reference sequence). CDR3 sequence: CAWSVRSWGLSTEAFF.

The gene calls are TRBV7-8 and TRBJ2-5; the TCRdb call, TRBD2, lacks DNA for checking. Germline loops: CDR1 SGHVS, CDR2 FQNEAQ. This CDR3 has 17 residues. CDR3 region: CASSSPWIAGPQETQYF. Drawing the rest from reference TRBV7-8 and TRBJ2-5, the complete variable domain is GAGVSQSPRYKVAKRGQDVALRCDPISGHVSLFWYQQALGQGPEFLTYFQNEAQLDKSGLPSDRFFAERPEGSVSTLKIQRTQQEDSAVYLCASSSPWIAGPQETQYFGPGTRLLVL.

The chain links TRBV11-1 to TRBJ2-1; with no DNA, the TCRdb D assignment of TRBD2 cannot be verified. This CDR3 is built from 20 residues. Germline loops: CDR1 SGHAT, CDR2 FQDESV (reference sequence). The CDR3 reads CASSLAMGLAGSSSYNEQFF. Complete variable domain (other parts from reference TRBV11-1 and TRBJ2-1): EAEVAQSPRYKITEKSQAVAFWCDPISGHATLYWYRQILGQGPELLVQFQDESVVDDSQLPKDRFSAERLKGVDSTLKIQPAELGDSAMYLCASSLAMGLAGSSSYNEQFFGPGTRLTVL.

The chain is built from TRBV28 and TRBJ2-7; TCRdb reports TRBD2, a call that lacks DNA to check it against. This CDR3 spans 14 amino acids. In germline, CDR1 is MDHEN, CDR2 SYDVKM. CDR3 loop: CASSPPADGGEQYF.

The rearrangement uses TRBV7-9 and TRBJ2-3; TCRdb indicates TRBD2, and absent DNA this call remains unverified. CDR1 is SEHNR and CDR2 is FQNEAQ in the germline V gene (reference sequence). The CDR3 is 16 amino acids. CDR3: CASSLGLAGGPDTQYF.

The chain recombines TRBV7-6 with TRBJ1-4. The CDR3 consists of 15 residues. The germline V gene encodes CDR1 SGHVS and CDR2 FNYEAQ. CDR3 amino acids: CASSPPRGAGEKLFF. Full variable domain (missing parts from reference TRBV7-6 and TRBJ1-4): GAGVSQSPRYKVTKRGQDVALRCDPISGHVSLYWYRQALGQGPEFLTYFNYEAQQDKSGLPNDRFSAERPEGSISTLTIQRTEQRDSAMYRCASSPPRGAGEKLFFGSGTQLSVL.

The genes are TRBV20-1 and TRBJ1-2; TCRdb lists TRBD1, though no DNA is available to test this call. CDR1 is DFQATT, CDR2 SNEGSKA, per germline (reference sequence). The CDR3 sequence is 14 residues long. This CDR3 is CSARDFGGLPGYTF.

The chain uses TRBV6-5 and TRBJ1-1. This CDR3 has 11 amino acids. Germline-derived CDR1 and CDR2 are MNHEY and SVGAGI. The CDR3 loop reads CASSWGTEAFF.

The chain joins TRBV20-1 to TRBJ2-3; TCRdb proposes TRBD2, but this gene call is untestable without DNA. Germline V CDR1 and CDR2: DFQATT, SNEGSKA (reference sequence). This CDR3 contains 16 residues. The CDR3 sequence is CSVLSLAGARTDTQYF.

This chain's CDR3 is CASRPVGFNYGYTF. The rearrangement joins TRBV3-1 to TRBJ1-2. CDR1 is LGHDT and CDR2 is YNNKEL in the germline V gene (reference sequence). This CDR3 contains 14 residues.

The chain recombines TRBV27 with TRBJ1-3; lacking DNA, the TRBD1 call made by TCRdb goes unchecked. The CDR3 consists of 16 residues. CDR1 is MNHEY, CDR2 SMNVEV, per germline (reference sequence). This CDR3 reads CASSNRGQAYGNTIYF.

The rearrangement uses TRBV5-4 and TRBJ2-5; there is no DNA to check the TCRdb D call of TRBD1. The CDR3 sequence is 13 residues long. Germline V gives CDR1 SGHNT, CDR2 YYREEE (reference sequence). Here the CDR3 reads CASSRQDQETQYF. Looking up the rest from reference TRBV5-4 and TRBJ2-5 gives the full variable domain: ETGVTQSPTHLIKTRGQQVTLRCSSQSGHNTVSWYQQALGQGPQFIFQYYREEENGRGNFPPRFSGLQFPNYSSELNVNALELDDSALYLCASSRQDQETQYFGPGTRLLVL.

The chain uses TRBV2 and TRBJ2-3; TCRdb selects TRBD2, and the lack of DNA leaves this call unchecked. The CDR3 sequence is 18 residues long. Germline V gene lookup returns CDR1 SNHLY and CDR2 FYNNEI. CDR3: CASSEALWDYTYTDTQYF.

This chain connects TRBV29-1 to TRBJ2-4; TCRdb picks TRBD1, but there is no DNA to check that call. CDR1 SQVTM and CDR2 ANQGSEA come from the germline V gene. CDR3 length equals 14 residues. The CDR3 spells CSVEGGGFRNIQYF.

Here the CDR3 reads CASSGEQARGTASPAGIMHLHF. V usage is TRBV2 and J usage is TRBJ1-6; the TRBD1 assignment by TCRdb is unverifiable without DNA. The CDR3 runs 22 residues. Germline-derived CDR1 and CDR2 are SNHLY and FYNNEI.

The chain joins TRBV3-1 to TRBJ2-1; TCRdb's D gene call, TRBD2, goes unchecked for lack of DNA. This CDR3 has 14 residues. Germline CDR1 and CDR2: LGHDT and YNNKEL (reference sequence). The CDR3 region is CASSLQGGLNEQFF.

The chain is built from TRBV30 and TRBJ2-3; TCRdb gives TRBD1 as the D gene, but with no DNA this cannot be confirmed. Germline V gene data show CDR1 as GTSNPN and CDR2 as SVGIG (reference sequence). CDR3 length: 15 residues. This CDR3 reads CAWTRTGWTADTQYF.

V is TRBV7-8 and J is TRBJ2-2; TCRdb's D call, TRBD2, is unchecked because there is no DNA. Germline V CDR1 and CDR2: SGHVS, FQNEAQ. This CDR3 contains 15 residues. The CDR3 region is CASSFPLAGAGELFF. Based on the CDR3 plus reference TRBV7-8 and TRBJ2-2, the full variable domain is GAGVSQSPRYKVAKRGQDVALRCDPISGHVSLFWYQQALGQGPEFLTYFQNEAQLDKSGLPSDRFFAERPEGSVSTLKIQRTQQEDSAVYLCASSFPLAGAGELFFGEGSRLTVL.

The chain is built from TRBV7-2 and TRBJ1-2. The CDR3 is 13 residues long. Germline V gene data show CDR1 as SGHTA and CDR2 as FQGNSA. This CDR3 is CASSSAERYGYTF.

The V and J genes are TRBV5-1 and TRBJ1-5; the TCRdb call, TRBD1, lacks DNA for checking. Germline CDR1 SGHRS, CDR2 YFSETQ. The CDR3 length is 13 residues. CDR3 in amino acids: CASSEQGEQPQHF.

The rearrangement links TRBV13 to TRBJ2-1; the TCRdb call, TRBD1, lacks DNA for checking. The CDR3 consists of 14 residues. CDR1 is PRHDT, CDR2 FYEKMQ, per germline (reference sequence). The CDR3 reads CASSGVSLDNEQFF.

V is TRBV20-1 and J is TRBJ1-4; TCRdb lists TRBD1, though no DNA is available to test this call. Germline V gene sequence: CDR1 DFQATT, CDR2 SNEGSKA (reference sequence). The CDR3 spans 13 residues. The CDR3 protein is CSATDRGREKLFF.

The V and J genes are TRBV20-1 and TRBJ1-2. In germline, CDR1 is DFQATT, CDR2 SNEGSKA (reference sequence). This CDR3 contains 11 residues. The CDR3 protein is CSASGVGGYTF.

The chain is built from TRBV5-4 and TRBJ1-1; lacking DNA, the TRBD1 call made by TCRdb goes unchecked. Germline CDR1 reads SGHNT; CDR2 reads YYREEE (reference sequence). The CDR3 extends over 12 amino acids. This CDR3 is CASSGDRVRAFF.

The CDR3: CASSDSGGLSNTGELFF. The chain carries TRBV2 and TRBJ2-2; TCRdb returns TRBD1, unconfirmable since there is no DNA. This CDR3 contains 17 residues. Per germline, CDR1 SNHLY and CDR2 FYNNEI.

The chain combines TRBV6-2 or TRBV6-3 with TRBJ2-5; without DNA, the TCRdb call of TRBD1 cannot be checked. The CDR3 covers 16 residues. Germline assignment: CDR1 MNHEY and CDR2 SVGEGT. CDR3 in amino acids: CASSYQGPPYQETQYF.

The chain recombines TRBV5-1 with TRBJ2-1; TCRdb gives TRBD1 as the D gene, but with no DNA this cannot be confirmed. This CDR3 contains 12 residues. Germline values: CDR1 SGHRS, CDR2 YFSETQ. The CDR3 spells CASSLGANQQFF.